Presented here are 21 T cell receptor beta chains from one specimen sequenced in a study of T cells in Graves' hyperthyroidism and ophthalmopathy. There were TCR beta CDR3 regions amplified from RNA transcripts. A set of HTBI primers served as the primers for a first-round RT-PCR of the TCR CDR3. A single record per CDR3 protein comes from TCRdb applying MiXCR to the multiplex PCR reads. The sample yields 450,000 to 700,000 distinct CDR3 sequences, around 42% seen once. The sequenced sample was peripheral blood or thyroid tissue (not recorded which). All receptors come from a woman younger than 35 with Graves' hyperthyroidism.

This clonotype showed up many times. The chain couples TRBV4-3 to TRBJ1-5; D is unclear. The V end was cut by 0 bases, the J end by 4 bases, with 7 bases between. Germline lookup yields CDR1 LGHNA and CDR2 YSLEER. This CDR3 is built from 14 residues. CDR3 residues: CASSQEAGNQPQHF. The CDR3 DNA follows: TGCGCCAGCAGCCAAGAGGCAGGTAATCAGCCCCAGCATTTT.

The rearrangement links TRBV6-2 or TRBV6-3 to TRBJ2-3; D may be TRBD1 or TRBD2 (5 bases each). Deletions cut 6 bases from V and 6 bases from J, with 13 bases between. The CDR3 is made up of 13 amino acids. Germline V CDR1 and CDR2: MNHEY, SVGEGT. The CDR3 sequence is CASRSRDPDTQYF. Here the CDR3 DNA reads TGTGCCAGCAGAAGCCGGGACCCTGATACGCAGTATTTT.

The gene calls are TRBV6-6 and TRBJ2-7, with 7 bases that match TRBD2. V dropped 1 base and J dropped 2; count of bases not matched to a gene: 5. Germline V gene lookup returns CDR1 MNHNY and CDR2 SVGAGI (reference sequence). The CDR3 loop spans 15 amino acids. The chain's CDR3 is CASSYLSTSAYEQYF. The CDR3 DNA follows: TGTGCCAGCAGTTACTTGTCTACTAGCGCCTACGAGCAGTACTTC.

This clonotype has at least ten counts. This rearrangement joins TRBV15 to TRBJ1-6; 11 nucleotides match TRBD1. V dropped 1 base and J dropped 9; count of bases not matched to a gene: 5. The CDR3 spans 16 residues. Germline assignment: CDR1 LNHNV and CDR2 YYDKDF (reference sequence). The CDR3 DNA reads TGTGCCACCAGCAGAGCCGCCGGGACAGGGGGTTCACCCCTCCACTTT. Translating it yields CATSRAAGTGGSPLHF.

V and J are TRBV30 and TRBJ1-6; no firm D call. CDR3 size: 13 residues. V was shortened by 4 bases and J by 4 bases, with 8 bases between the two germline ends. The V gene's germline CDR1 is GTSNPN and CDR2 SVGIG (reference sequence). The DNA for the CDR3 is TGTGCCTGGACCCCGAGTTATAATTCACCCCTCCACTTT. Protein sequence: CAWTPSYNSPLHF.

The chain links TRBV20-1 to TRBJ2-5; 13 nucleotides agree with TRBD2. The CDR3 loop spans 15 amino acids. With V trimmed by 6 bases and J by 7 bases, 11 bases remained unmatched. The germline gives CDR1 DFQATT, CDR2 SNEGSKA (reference sequence). CDR3 DNA sequence: TGCAGTGCCCCGAAGGGGACTAGCGGGATTGCGACCCAGTACTTC. Protein product: CSAPKGTSGIATQYF.

This chain uses TRBV15 with TRBJ2-7, with 12 positions matching TRBD2. The CDR3 extends over 15 amino acids. V gave up 4 bases and J gave up 4 bases; unmatched junction bases: 5. CDR1 and CDR2 from the germline V gene are LNHNV and YYDKDF (reference sequence). In DNA form, the CDR3 reads TGTGCCACCAGCACCCGGACTAGCGGGACGTACGAGCAGTACTTC. Protein product: CATSTRTSGTYEQYF.

This clonotype was recorded many times. The chain couples TRBV12-3 or TRBV12-4 to TRBJ2-7; perhaps TRBD2 as D (5 bases). CDR3 length: 19 amino acids. V gave up 3 bases and J gave up 0 bases, with 24 bases separating them. For the CDR3, the DNA is TGTGCCAGCAGTTTTCCCCTAGGACTGCGAGACCTCGTCTCCTACGAGCAGTACTTC. This encodes CASSFPLGLRDLVSYEQYF.

The V gene is TRBV6-5, the J gene TRBJ2-5; tentative D call: TRBD2 (6 bases). V lost 6 bases and J 2 bases, leaving 43 bases between the germline ends. CDR1 is MNHEY, CDR2 SVGAGI, per germline. This CDR3 has 24 amino acids. The DNA for the CDR3 is TGTGCCAGCAGCCCCAGGTTAAGGGACGCGGGGATTAAGCTGCTGGCACAGCCTCAAGAGACCCAGTACTTC. Translating it yields CASSPRLRDAGIKLLAQPQETQYF.

This clonotype was picked up many times. V is TRBV5-5 and J is TRBJ2-7; TRBD1 matches 7 bases. The ends lost 3 bases at V and 0 bases at J; junction bases unmatched: 9. The CDR3 is made up of 16 amino acids. The V gene's germline CDR1 is SGHKS and CDR2 YYEKEE (reference sequence). The CDR3 loop reads CASSSAGQVYSYEQYF. Written as DNA, the CDR3 is TGTGCCAGCAGCTCAGCCGGACAGGTGTACTCCTACGAGCAGTACTTC.

This clonotype occurred many times. The chain recombines TRBV7-9 with TRBJ2-7; the D is unclear. The CDR3 is 13 amino acids. The V end was cut by 5 bases, the J end by 5 bases, with 13 bases between. CDR1 is SEHNR, CDR2 FQNEAQ, per germline (reference sequence). The DNA of the CDR3 is TGTGCCAGCAGCGCCAACATGGTAGACGAGCAGTACTTC. Protein product: CASSANMVDEQYF.

The gene calls are TRBV7-8 and TRBJ1-1; maybe TRBD1 (5 bases). V was clipped by 5 bases and J by 1 base, with 11 bases between them. Germline lookup yields CDR1 SGHVS and CDR2 FQNEAQ. This CDR3 has 14 residues. CDR3 residues: CASSPWGTNTEAFF. The CDR3 bases are TGTGCCAGCAGCCCTTGGGGGACGAACACTGAAGCTTTCTTT. Using reference TRBV7-8 and TRBJ1-1 for the parts outside the CDR3, the full variable domain is GAGVSQSPRYKVAKRGQDVALRCDPISGHVSLFWYQQALGQGPEFLTYFQNEAQLDKSGLPSDRFFAERPEGSVSTLKIQRTQQEDSAVYLCASSPWGTNTEAFFGQGTRLTVV.

This clonotype was seen at least ten times. The gene calls are TRBV10-3 and TRBJ1-2; 7 nucleotides agree with TRBD1. The CDR3 extends over 13 amino acids. With 6 bases clipped from V and 7 bases from J, the junction kept 8 bases outside the gene matches. Germline-derived CDR1 and CDR2 are ENHRY and SYGVKD. CDR3 bases: TGTGCCATCAGACACCCGACAGGGCTTGGCTACACCTTC. As protein: CAIRHPTGLGYTF.

V is TRBV25-1 and J is TRBJ1-1; TRBD1 matches at 10 bases. The germline V gene has CDR1 MGHDK and CDR2 SYGVNS. The V and J ends lost 7 bases and 4 bases, in that order; junction bases with no gene match: 6. The CDR3 is 14 amino acids. The CDR3 nucleotides are TGTGCCAGCATTAGGGACAGGGGATCCACTGAAGCTTTCTTT. Translation gives CASIRDRGSTEAFF. Supplemented by reference TRBV25-1 and TRBJ1-1, the full variable domain reads EADIYQTPRYLVIGTGKKITLECSQTMGHDKMYWYQQDPGMELHLIHYSYGVNSTEKGDLSSESTVSRIRTEHFPLTLESARPSHTSQYLCASIRDRGSTEAFFGQGTRLTVV.

This clonotype has more than one count but fewer than ten. This chain uses TRBV19 with TRBJ2-1; 7 bases fit TRBD2. CDR1 and CDR2 from the germline V gene are LNHDA and SQIVND (reference sequence). The CDR3 runs to 13 residues. J lost 9 bases, V lost 3 bases, and 5 bases had no gene match. CDR3: CASSIGREFEQFF. In nucleotides, the CDR3 is TGTGCCAGTAGTATTGGGCGGGAGTTTGAGCAGTTCTTC.

This clonotype was seen many times. V gene TRBV5-1 combines with J gene TRBJ2-7; D may correspond to TRBD1 or TRBD2 (5 bases each). The V gene's germline CDR1 is SGHRS and CDR2 YFSETQ. CDR3 length equals 17 residues. Deletions cut 0 bases from V and 2 bases from J, with 18 bases between. The CDR3 coding sequence is TGCGCCAGCAGCTTGGGGCCCCTCGGGGCAGGGACCTACGAGCAGTACTTC. It specifies CASSLGPLGAGTYEQYF.

This clonotype was seen repeatedly, ten times or more. This chain connects TRBV2 to TRBJ1-1; D not certain. Germline lookup yields CDR1 SNHLY and CDR2 FYNNEI. V shed 4 bases and J shed 5 bases, with 8 bases lying between them. The CDR3 is made up of 12 amino acids. The CDR3 here is CASSGDGTEAFF. The CDR3 nucleotides read TGTGCCAGCAGTGGTGACGGGACTGAAGCTTTCTTT.

This clonotype was seen just once. This likely comes from a read error, as the CDR3 has no conserved phenylalanine or tryptophan at its end. The DNA is left out, because the CDR3 cannot be placed on it with certainty; the CDR3 is given as TCRdb lists it. The genes are TRBV4-2 and TRBJ2-7. The CDR3 length equals 8 residues, ends included. Germline loops: CDR1 LGHNA, CDR2 YNFKEQ. The CDR3 loop is CASSQEKG.

The table lists this clonotype with many counts. The chain uses TRBV6-5 and TRBJ2-7; 7 nucleotides align to TRBD1. The CDR3 runs to 13 residues. Germline loops: CDR1 MNHEY, CDR2 SVGAGI. J lost 6 bases, V lost 10 bases, and 12 bases had no gene match. The CDR3 sequence is CATQKTGFTEQYF. The CDR3, as DNA: TGTGCCACTCAAAAGACAGGGTTCACCGAGCAGTACTTC.

The chain recombines TRBV28 with TRBJ2-3; a weak D match, TRBD2 (5 bases). Trimming shortened V by 5 bases and J by 4 bases, and 16 bases separated the two germline ends. The CDR3 totals 15 residues. Per the germline V gene, CDR1 is MDHEN and CDR2 is SYDVKM. CDR3: CASSTAAVDPDTQYF. The DNA for the CDR3 is TGTGCCAGCAGTACAGCAGCGGTGGACCCAGATACGCAGTATTTT.

At least ten counts were recorded for this clonotype. The chain couples TRBV20-1 to TRBJ2-2; TRBD2 agrees at 9 bases. Germline lookup yields CDR1 DFQATT and CDR2 SNEGSKA (reference sequence). The CDR3 contains 17 residues. Trimming took 3 bases from V and 0 from J; bases not matched to a gene: 8. The CDR3 DNA follows: TGCAGTGCTAGTCCCTGGGCTAGCGGGGCGAACACCGGGGAGCTGTTTTTT. Residues: CSASPWASGANTGELFF.